This T cell receptor (beta chain) was recorded in a study of somatic mutations in cytotoxic T cells in rheumatoid arthritis. About the research overall: Certain T-cell populations stained with V beta antibodies were FACS-sorted to nearly 100% purity, and V beta1+ cells were TCRB-sequenced. Study results and caveats: The antigen targets of the expanded CD8+ clones were unknown. The modest underrepresentation of TRBV07 observed in rheumatoid arthritis patients was not subjected to multiple-comparison adjustment.

For this clone: The antigen remains undetermined.

The CDR3 runs 14 residues. CDR1 and CDR2 from the germline V gene are MNHNY and SVGAGI (reference sequence). Trimming left V 7 bases short and J 5 bases short, with 17 bases between. The repertoire was sequenced with immunoSEQ multiplex PCR; TCRdb's copy has only in-frame clones and lacks some. This table has about 20,000 clones, around 81% appearing once. This TCR came from an adult with rheumatoid arthritis. What was sequenced was CD8+ T cells sorted from blood. The chain has TRBV6-6 and TRBJ1-1, with a possible D match to TRBD1 (5 bases). The CDR3 region is CASNAYGAGTEAFF. CDR3 nucleotide sequence: TGTGCCAGCAACGCCTATGGGGCGGGAACTGAAGCTTTCTTT.